Sequencing of this T cell receptor (beta chain) was carried out in a study of regulatory T cells in long-lasting Graves disease. Study-wide findings and caveats: Sample size, which was small, may have reduced accuracy.

About this clonotype itself: Its specificity is not known. One end of the junction varies from germline; a read error may be responsible.

Construction of the TCR beta libraries employed iRepertoire HTBI primers in conjunction with Arm-PCR of CDR3 regions. One entry per CDR3 protein, called by TCRdb with MiXCR from the multiplex PCR reads. The data hold roughly 400,000 distinct CDR3 sequences, with about 20% observed a single time. As to time point: persistent/refractory GD, antithyroid drugs over 5 years with positive TRAb. The TCR library was made from RNA extracted from PBMCs. Germline-derived CDR1 and CDR2 are GTSNPN and SVGIG (reference sequence). The CDR3 is 13 amino acids. This chain connects TRBV30 to TRBJ1-1; D may be TRBD1 (5 bases). This TCR was recovered from a female donor with Graves disease. This material consisted of peripheral blood mononuclear cells (PBMCs), taken when the disease was refractory, from a patient treated with antithyroid drugs. CDR3 sequence (DNA): TGTGCCTGGAGGCATGGGGGTGACACTGGAGCTTTCTTT. Translating it yields CAWRHGGDTGAFF. The whole variable domain, remainder taken from reference TRBV30 and TRBJ1-1, is SQTIHQWPATLVQPVGSPLSLECTVEGTSNPNLYWYRQAAGRGLQLLFYSVGIGQISSEVPQNLSASRPQDRQFILSSKKLLLSDSGFYLCAWRHGGDTGAFFGQGTRLTVV.